This TCR beta chain was retrieved from a study of cytomegalovirus exposure and HLA in healthy donors (TCRdb year 2017). For the study in its entirety: An earlier analysis of some 600 of the donors reported approximately 300 Gb of sequence data and 117 million unique TCR beta sequences obtained from about 200 million T cells. The study aimed to test whether cataloging public T cell receptors could reveal signatures of past pathogen exposure. In a later analysis, previously published TCR beta repertoires from about 640 donors were re-analyzed and high-resolution HLA genotyping was added so that TCR occurrence patterns could be studied. Typing coverage differed by locus: A, B, C, DRB1 and DQB1 were typed in roughly 629-630 donors, DQA1 in 500 to 550, DPA1 in nearly 610, and DPB1 in just under 490. Along with the roughly 670-subject first cohort, a separate validation cohort of roughly 110 different subjects was used. Donor age, sex, ethnicity and CMV serostatus were compiled alongside the repertoire data. HLA typing covered class I and class II loci at four-digit resolution. In an earlier analysis of 500 to 650 of the donors, high-throughput TCR beta sequencing was used to judge whether each TCR beta V gene segment behaved as functional or pseudogenic. Roughly 300 gigabases of sequencing data and approximately 80 million unique TCR sequences were included in an early release covering over 600 HLA-typed donors. Using immunosequencing, the study profiled T cell repertoires from 666 subjects and related those repertoires to cytomegalovirus serostatus. Among 300 to 450 genotyped donors of the cohort, an average of about 240,000 unique TCR beta nucleotide sequences were sequenced per donor, roughly 20% of them non-productive. In a later genetic analysis, genome-wide SNP genotypes for 398 of the 666 donors were used, and that subset was treated as a discovery cohort. The study combined high-throughput TCR immunosequencing, statistical association of individual TCRs with disease status, and machine learning to predict cytomegalovirus infection status. Roughly 5 DR-DQ haplotypes were handled as single units for association and clustering, since linkage in the cohort was strong. Every discovery cohort repertoire had been produced on one sequencing platform. Of the roughly 400 genotyped donors, more than 75% were placed in the genetic ancestry cluster associated with self-reported Caucasian donors. The later analysis used no new phenotypic data to find candidate immune exposures, relying instead on TCR beta sequences and their occurrence across donors.

In total, roughly 670 healthy bone marrow donors made up the cohort. At the time of sampling, all cohort members were nominally healthy, though unrecorded immune exposures were likely present. The donor tested CMV seronegative and was one of the 352 seronegative cohort members. A peripheral blood sample was provided by each donor, and peripheral blood mononuclear cells were used for TCR beta sequencing. The Qiagen DNeasy Blood Extraction Kit was used to extract genomic DNA from the blood cell samples. General study outcomes and caveats: In a later analysis, several top co-occurrence clusters were reported to appear linked to parvovirus B19, influenza, CMV and Epstein-Barr virus. In a later analysis, the rate of TCR association differed among HLA loci, with DRB1 alleles having the most associated TCRs and HLA-C alleles having the fewest. Because counts were too low, roughly 18 rarely observed V segments, including chromosome 9 orphons, were left out of the earlier analysis of about 500 of the donors. At a false discovery rate of 0.05, a later analysis linked approximately 18,000 TCR beta sequences to specific HLA alleles. A later analysis found that most CMV-associated TCR beta chains appeared HLA-restricted, with HLA associations seemingly driven largely by CMV exposure. A further reported finding was that TCR beta sequences accurately predicted the HLA-A and HLA-B alleles for most subjects in the first cohort. The study listed 150 to 200 TCR beta chains as associated with cytomegalovirus. The presence/absence analyses assumed that sequencing depth was roughly uniform across donors, and that assumption may not be true. Only TCR beta chains were sequenced in this cohort, and the absence of alpha or paired-chain data limited detectable features. V-gene and J-gene trimming of TCR beta chains was associated with a missense DCLRE1C variant in a later genetic analysis, and the association was replicated in an independent cohort. According to a later genetic analysis, donors in an Asian-associated ancestry cluster had fewer N-insertions in productive TCRs than the approximately 700-donor mean. HLA typing was unavailable for some donors at each locus, so association tests used only the typed subset. The classifier was reported to diagnose cytomegalovirus status with high specificity and sensitivity in both the original and validation cohorts. Broadly in line with IMGT annotations, most TCR beta V segments showed up in productive rearrangements about 87% or about 30% of the time in an earlier analysis of roughly 590 of the donors. Correlated functional status among segregating V segments might be attributable to linkage disequilibrium, but an unknown experimental factor could not be ruled out. Most TCR sequences were seen in very few donors, while some public TCRs were found in many individuals. The authors suggested that the approach could potentially be extended to other disease states and immunological phenotypes. When HLA alleles, especially DR and DQ, strongly co-occurred, TCR associations were difficult to assign to individual alleles. The sequencing pipeline was judged likely to have produced a cluster of highly shared sequence variants as a technical artifact. CMV serostatus was the only immune exposure information available for the cohort. Compared with equally common non-associated chains, HLA-associated TCR beta chains in a later analysis were more clonally expanded and had lower generation probabilities. A few of the identified cytomegalovirus-associated TCR beta chains were confirmed in vitro to be specific for cytomegalovirus antigens.

This clone was found a few times. The antigen this receptor binds is unknown. The input lacks base qualities; no much larger clone sits a single base away. Libraries were made using the immunoSEQ multiplex PCR assay. For the multiplex PCR, a mixture combining 60 forward primers for TCR Vbeta segments and 13 reverse primers for TCR Jbeta segments was used. The CDR3 region of rearranged TCR beta genes was amplified from genomic DNA by a multiplex PCR assay. Amplified TCR beta libraries were sequenced as 87-base-pair reads on the Illumina HiSeq System. Regarding the original processing steps: A later analysis counted tens of millions of unique TCR beta chains across the 550 to 800 repertoires, and some 11 million of these chains were shared by at least two donors. To remove PCR and sequencing errors, raw reads were error-corrected and collapsed into unique sequences using a nearest-neighbor algorithm that merged closely related sequences. To assign V, D and J gene segments, CDR3 sequences were aligned to IMGT reference sequences. For a sequence to be retained, at least a six-nucleotide match to both a V gene segment and a J gene segment was required. Rearrangements were called productive when the CDR3 lacked stop codons and stayed in frame with V and J; all others were non-productive. Following IMGT convention, CDR3 was defined as the stretch from the second conserved V-encoded cysteine up to the conserved J-encoded phenylalanine. The earlier analysis of some 540 of the donors excluded any sequence lacking an unambiguous match to a single V gene segment. An earlier analysis of several hundred of the donors called V segments functional above 56.7% productive rearrangements and segregating when the between-donor standard deviation exceeded 5%. A statistical classification framework was developed to diagnose cytomegalovirus status using the catalog of TCR beta chain sequences. A later analysis assigned V and J genes by comparing TCR nucleotide sequences with IMGT/GENE-DB human TR gene sequences. In a later analysis, CDR3 sequences and most-parsimonious VDJ recombination scenarios were assigned using the TCRdist pipeline. In a later analysis, every TCR beta chain was defined by the combination of its CDR3 amino acid sequence and its V-gene family, and reads without a unique V-gene family were dropped. As a way to deal with suspected cross-contamination and a sequencing artifact, a later analysis dropped approximately 570 nucleotide sequences that were highly shared and had low generation probability. A later analysis calculated a clonal expansion index for each public chain from normalized within-repertoire ranks of inferred template counts. In a later analysis, generation probabilities were computed using a VDJ recombination model fitted to out-of-frame rearrangements, and the results were checked against IGoR. In a later analysis, TCR-TCR, TCR-HLA and TCR-CMV co-occurrence was scored with hypergeometric tests, and a repertoire-size bias correction was applied to TCR pairs. To estimate false discovery rates, a later analysis permuted the HLA or CMV assignments 20 times. In a later analysis, co-occurring TCRs were grouped using DBSCAN, and TCRdist sequence similarity was added for clustering within HLA-allele-positive subsets. For co-occurrence clustering, repertoires with fewer than 30,000 or more than 120,000 public chains were excluded, along with several repertoires with anomalous nucleotide sharing. TCRdb mirrors the immuneACCESS table, restricted to in-frame sequences. Some clones are absent from its copies; in checked studies, under half trace to an unresolved V gene, and the reason for the others is unknown. The V and J calls and the clone size are those of that table, but D and trimming were determined from the DNA. The sample table lists about 160,000 clones, roughly 83% of them with a count of one. The top ten hold around 0.97% of the sample.

Source material: PBMCs. The clonotype was recovered from a man aged 25-45 years in good health and CMV-seronegative.

The bases read TGTGCCATAGCGGGAGGGTTTCAAGAGACCCAGTACTTC. The encoded protein is CAIAGGFQETQYF. This sequence uses TRBV5-4 and TRBJ2-5, with 11 junctional bases fitting TRBD2. CDR1 SGHNT and CDR2 YYREEE were looked up in the germline V gene (reference sequence). Trimming removed 9 bases from V and 2 bases from J; the gene matches leave 3 bases unexplained. The CDR3 starts with the cysteine, ends with the phenylalanine, and has 13 residues. Only the CDR3 portion is preserved as DNA: 39 bases, with reading frame beginning at the first base.